This T cell receptor beta chain is drawn from a study of human T cells and chemical hapten exposure. Across the study: Diagnoses of alopecia areata, totalis or universalis occurred in mostly female patients.

TCRdb re-called the RACE reads through MiXCR, storing one row per CDR3 protein. This table holds tens of thousands of distinct CDR3 sequences, more than 9.5% found once. Germline CDR1 MDHEN, CDR2 SYDVKM. Deletions cut 6 bases from V and 1 base from J, with 15 bases between. CDR3 size: 15 residues. Notes on this clonotype: Its antigen is not known.

Study-wide results and caveats: Following DPC sensitization, TCRs present above 1 in 1000 frequency showed no change.

Time point: patch test 3, about 24 weeks after DPC sensitization. The treatment denotes: therapeutic diphenylcyclopropenone sensitization with weekly scalp DPC. Researchers sampled blood before each patch test went on. Sequencing started from total RNA isolated from unfractionated whole blood. This sequence joins TRBV28 and TRBJ1-1; possible D gene TRBD1, 6 bases. The sequencing used whole blood, collected in connection with sensitization to the hapten diphenylcyclopropenone (DPC). This TCR came from a woman in her 50s with alopecia areata. Some clones in this sample may be carry-over from other donors' samples. The CDR3 region has the DNA TGTGCCAGCAGGGGTCTTGGCAGGGGGAACACTGAAGCTTTCTTT. It codes for CASRGLGRGNTEAFF.